Here is one T cell receptor beta chain with its context. The junction departs from the called germline gene at one end, perhaps through a read error. The germline V gene has CDR1 MNHEY and CDR2 SMNVEV (reference sequence). This CDR3 is 14 amino acids long. This record belongs to a study of T cell changes during pregnancy in multiple sclerosis. Profiled with immunoSEQ multiplex PCR; TCRdb holds only in-frame clones, not every one. The table has 30,000 to 40,000 clones, 70% to 90% seen once; the top ten hold roughly 4%. The sequenced sample was CD8+ T cells from peripheral blood mononuclear cells, obtained in the third trimester of pregnancy. The TCR originated in a female donor with multiple sclerosis, enrolled in a pregnancy study. The V gene is TRBV27, the J gene TRBJ1-1; TRBD1 matches 7 bases. This CDR3 is CASSLSPGGTEAFF. CDR3 bases: TGTGCCAGCAGTCTATCCCCAGGGGGGACTGAAGCTTTCTTT.